The 14 T cell receptor beta chains below were found in one sample sequenced in a study of blood T cell repertoires in COVID-19. The protocol was immunoSEQ multiplex PCR, while the TCRdb copy is restricted to in-frame clones and leaves out a portion. Here the sample spans around 240,000 clones, approximately 85% being singletons. Sample: PBMCs or T cells enriched from blood (not recorded which). The source is a woman aged 50 to 60 who had recovered from COVID-19.

CDR3 sequence: CASSPSRGYEQFF. DNA of the CDR3: TGTGCCAGCAGCCCTTCGAGAGGCTATGAGCAGTTCTTC. V and J are TRBV4-2 and TRBJ2-1; D gene ambiguous. The V and J ends lost 4 bases and 8 bases respectively, with 12 bases between them. Germline V gene data show CDR1 as LGHNA and CDR2 as YNFKEQ. CDR3 size: 13 residues.

The chain links TRBV7-3 to TRBJ2-2, with 8 bases that match TRBD1. The CDR3 covers 14 residues. After removal of 4 bases from V and 7 bases from J, the junction contained 5 bases not matched to a gene. Germline CDR1 and CDR2: SGHTA and FQGTGA. CDR3 sequence: CASSWTGSGGELFF. CDR3 bases: TGTGCCAGCAGCTGGACAGGGTCGGGCGGGGAGCTGTTTTTT.

This clone was observed a few times. V gene TRBV7-9 combines with J gene TRBJ2-1; D remains ambiguous. The V end lost 4 bases, the J end lost 10 bases, and 14 bases lay between the germline ends. The CDR3 extends over 13 amino acids. Germline V gene sequence: CDR1 SEHNR, CDR2 FQNEAQ (reference sequence). DNA of the CDR3: TGTGCCAGCAGCTCCAGCGCAGTAGTAGAGCAGTTCTTC. The encoded protein is CASSSSAVVEQFF. Combining the CDR3 with reference TRBV7-9 and TRBJ2-1 gives the whole variable domain DTGVSQNPRHKITKRGQNVTFRCDPISEHNRLYWYRQTLGQGPEFLTYFQNEAQLEKSRLLSDRFSAERPKGSFSTLEIQRTEQGDSAMYLCASSSSAVVEQFFGPGTRLTVL.

CDR3 protein: CASSPPDRDGETQYF. CDR3 in DNA: TGTGCCAGCAGCCCACCTGACAGGGACGGCGAGACCCAGTACTTC. This chain joins TRBV7-9 and TRBJ2-5, with 7 nucleotides matching TRBD1. Per germline, CDR1 SEHNR and CDR2 FQNEAQ (reference sequence). The CDR3 totals 15 residues. Trimming took 5 bases from V and 5 from J; bases not matched to a gene: 11. The full variable domain, completed using reference TRBV7-9 and TRBJ2-5, is DTGVSQNPRHKITKRGQNVTFRCDPISEHNRLYWYRQTLGQGPEFLTYFQNEAQLEKSRLLSDRFSAERPKGSFSTLEIQRTEQGDSAMYLCASSPPDRDGETQYFGPGTRLLVL.

The chain employs TRBV7-2 and TRBJ1-1, with 10 bases identical to TRBD1. Trimming cost V 5 bases and J 6 bases; bases outside gene matches: 9. Germline V gene sequence: CDR1 SGHTA, CDR2 FQGNSA. CDR3 length: 15 residues. The CDR3 here is CASSLTGGGPPEAFF. The CDR3 DNA follows: TGTGCCAGCAGCCTGACAGGGGGCGGCCCCCCTGAAGCTTTCTTT. Filled out from reference TRBV7-2 and TRBJ1-1, the complete variable domain reads GAGVSQSPSNKVTEKGKDVELRCDPISGHTALYWYRQSLGQGLEFLIYFQGNSAPDKSGLPSDRFSAERTGGSVSTLTIQRTQQEDSAVYLCASSLTGGGPPEAFFGQGTRLTVV.

The gene calls are TRBV19 and TRBJ1-6, with 11 bases identical to TRBD1. Germline lookup yields CDR1 LNHDA and CDR2 SQIVND (reference sequence). This CDR3 is built from 17 residues. With 5 bases clipped from V and 5 bases from J, the junction kept 8 bases outside the gene matches. The CDR3 reads CASSPVGGQGDNSPLHF. CDR3 in DNA: TGTGCCAGTAGTCCCGTGGGGGGACAGGGGGATAATTCACCCCTCCACTTT.

V and J are TRBV15 and TRBJ2-2; D is possibly TRBD2 (6 bases). Germline V gene lookup returns CDR1 LNHNV and CDR2 YYDKDF (reference sequence). The CDR3 runs 17 residues. Trimming removed 1 base at V and 6 bases at J, with 18 bases between. As DNA, the CDR3 is TGTGCCACCAGCAGAGGAATGAGGAGGGCGCTCGCCGGGGAGCTGTTTTTT. Amino acids: CATSRGMRRALAGELFF.

In this sample, this clone turned up once. The V and J genes are TRBV7-8 and TRBJ1-2, with no clear D. The germline CDR1 and CDR2 sequences are SGHVS and FQNEAQ. This CDR3 is 11 amino acids long. The V end was cut by 5 bases, the J end by 8 bases, with 9 bases between. CDR3 bases: TGTGCCAGCAGCCAACAATACGGCTACACCTTC. Amino acid sequence: CASSQQYGYTF.

This chain connects TRBV5-1 to TRBJ2-5, with D tentatively TRBD1 (5 bases). The germline V and J ends were trimmed by 1 base and 0 bases, with 7 bases remaining between them. Per the germline V gene, CDR1 is SGHRS and CDR2 is YFSETQ. The CDR3 length is 14 residues. The CDR3 loop reads CASSLQGYQETQYF. Written as DNA, the CDR3 is TGCGCCAGCAGCTTGCAGGGCTACCAAGAGACCCAGTACTTC.

This clone was counted once. J is TRBJ1-5 and V is TRBV5-5, with no clear D. From germline, CDR1 is SGHKS and CDR2 YYEKEE (reference sequence). Trimming left V 1 base short and J 4 bases short, with 12 bases between. This CDR3 comprises 15 residues. The CDR3: CASSLSVGLNQPQHF. Here the CDR3 DNA reads TGTGCCAGCAGCTTGTCGGTAGGACTAAATCAGCCCCAGCATTTT.

J is TRBJ2-1 and V is TRBV6-6; D unclear. V lost 2 bases and J 7 bases, leaving 9 bases between the germline ends. The CDR3 totals 13 residues. Germline V gene data show CDR1 as MNHNY and CDR2 as SVGAGI (reference sequence). The CDR3 reads CASSYGQMNEQFF. For the CDR3, the DNA is TGTGCCAGCAGTTACGGGCAGATGAATGAGCAGTTCTTC.

The CDR3 sequence is CASSPGTDLNYGYTF. The CDR3 nucleotides are TGTGCCAGCTCACCGGGGACAGACCTAAACTATGGCTACACCTTC. This rearrangement joins TRBV18 to TRBJ1-2; 7 bases fit TRBD1. The length of the CDR3 is 15 residues. Germline CDR1 is KGHSH and CDR2 is LQKENI. Losses at the gene ends were 3 bases for V and 2 bases for J; bases not matched to a gene: 6.

This rearrangement joins TRBV2 to TRBJ2-1; D gene unclear. CDR1 and CDR2 from the germline V gene are SNHLY and FYNNEI. This CDR3 has 11 amino acids. V was clipped by 6 bases and J by 4 bases, with 4 bases between them. The CDR3 DNA sequence: TGTGCCAGCAGAGAGTACAATGAGCAGTTCTTC. Its protein is CASREYNEQFF.

The rearrangement joins TRBV4-3 to TRBJ2-3, with D perhaps TRBD1 (6 bases). Germline V gene data show CDR1 as LGHNA and CDR2 as YSLEER. This CDR3 spans 16 amino acids. Deletions cut 0 bases from V and 0 bases from J, with 10 bases between. The CDR3 nucleotides are TGCGCCAGCAGCCAAGATGGTACAGGGAGCACAGATACGCAGTATTTT. This sequence encodes CASSQDGTGSTDTQYF.